This paragraph covers one TCR beta chain sequence. Its antigen is as yet unknown. The sample comes from a study of HIV-infected patients and healthy controls. 500 ng RNA was reverse transcribed with alpha and beta constant-region primers. Each of the alpha and beta chains got its own library through chain-specific third strand synthesis with indices. Two random hexamers, added before amplification and joined, formed each molecule's 12-nucleotide barcode. Each CDR3 protein gets one entry after TCRdb re-called the 5' RACE reads with MiXCR. The data hold around 21,000 distinct CDR3 sequences, with almost 9% observed a single time. No cell fractionation was done, so the repertoire covers all unsorted peripheral blood T cells. Trimming at V came to 5 bases and at J to 2 bases, leaving 5 bases not matched to a gene. The germline gives CDR1 ENHRY, CDR2 SYGVKD. The CDR3 contains 16 residues. Study conclusions and caveats: CMV-associated CDR3s mostly grew nonsignificantly during therapy, while HIV-associated CDR3s declined significantly.

This sequence was found in an adult in good health. What was sequenced was blood. V gene TRBV10-3 combines with J gene TRBJ2-6, with 8 bases lining up with TRBD1. Here the CDR3 DNA reads TGTGCCATCAGTTCAAGGACAGGGACTGGGGCCAACGTCCTGACTTTC. This encodes CAISSRTGTGANVLTF.